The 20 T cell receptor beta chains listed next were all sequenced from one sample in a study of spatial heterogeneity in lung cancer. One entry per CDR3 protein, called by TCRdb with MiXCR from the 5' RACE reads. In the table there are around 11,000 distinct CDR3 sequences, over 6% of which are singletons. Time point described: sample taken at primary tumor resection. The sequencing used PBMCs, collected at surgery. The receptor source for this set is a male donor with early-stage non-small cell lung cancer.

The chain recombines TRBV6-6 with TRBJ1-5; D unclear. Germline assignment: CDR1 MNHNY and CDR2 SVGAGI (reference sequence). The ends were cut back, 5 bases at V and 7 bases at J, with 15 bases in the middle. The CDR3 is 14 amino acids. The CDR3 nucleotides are TGTGCCAGCAGTAAGGGCTGGATCCAGCAGCCCCAGCATTTT. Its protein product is CASSKGWIQQPQHF.

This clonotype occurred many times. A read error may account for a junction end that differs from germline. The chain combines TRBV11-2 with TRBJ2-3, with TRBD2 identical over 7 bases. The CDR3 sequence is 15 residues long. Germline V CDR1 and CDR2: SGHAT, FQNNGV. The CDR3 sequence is CASSLAGAGADTQYF. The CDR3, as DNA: TGTGCCAGCAGTTTAGCGGGCGCCGGGGCAGATACGCAGTATTTT. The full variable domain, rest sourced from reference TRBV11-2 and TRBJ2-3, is EAGVAQSPRYKIIEKRQSVAFWCNPISGHATLYWYQQILGQGPKLLIQFQNNGVVDDSQLPKDRFSAERLKGVDSTLKIQPAKLEDSAVYLCASSLAGAGADTQYFGPGTRLTVL.

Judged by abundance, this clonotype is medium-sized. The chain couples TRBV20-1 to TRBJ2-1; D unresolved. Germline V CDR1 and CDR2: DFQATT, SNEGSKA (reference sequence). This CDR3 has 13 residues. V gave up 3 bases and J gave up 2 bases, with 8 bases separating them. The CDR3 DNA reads TGCAGTGCTAGGTACAGAGCCTACAATGAGCAGTTCTTC. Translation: CSARYRAYNEQFF.

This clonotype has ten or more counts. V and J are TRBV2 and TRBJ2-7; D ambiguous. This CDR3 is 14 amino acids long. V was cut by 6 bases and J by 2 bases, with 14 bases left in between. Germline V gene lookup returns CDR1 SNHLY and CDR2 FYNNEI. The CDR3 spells CASRYLPGPYEQYF. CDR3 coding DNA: TGTGCCAGCAGATACCTCCCTGGCCCCTACGAGCAGTACTTC.

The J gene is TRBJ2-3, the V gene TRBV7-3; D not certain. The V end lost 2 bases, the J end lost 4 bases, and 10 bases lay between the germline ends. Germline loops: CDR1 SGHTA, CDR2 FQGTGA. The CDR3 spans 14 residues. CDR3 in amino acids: CASSLSAPPDTQYF. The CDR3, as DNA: TGTGCCAGCAGCTTATCCGCCCCCCCAGATACGCAGTATTTT.

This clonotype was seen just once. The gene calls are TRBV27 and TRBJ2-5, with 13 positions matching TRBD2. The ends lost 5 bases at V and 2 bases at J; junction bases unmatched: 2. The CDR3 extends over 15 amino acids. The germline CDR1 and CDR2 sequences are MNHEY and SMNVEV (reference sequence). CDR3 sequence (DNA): TGTGCCAGCAGTCGGACTAGCGGGAGACAAGAGACCCAGTACTTC. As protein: CASSRTSGRQETQYF.

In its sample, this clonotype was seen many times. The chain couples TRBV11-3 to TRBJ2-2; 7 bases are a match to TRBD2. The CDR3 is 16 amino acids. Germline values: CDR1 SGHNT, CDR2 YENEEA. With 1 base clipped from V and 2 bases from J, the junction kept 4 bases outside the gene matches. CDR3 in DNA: TGTGCCAGCAGCTTAGTGGCGGGGGATAACACCGGGGAGCTGTTTTTT. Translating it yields CASSLVAGDNTGELFF.

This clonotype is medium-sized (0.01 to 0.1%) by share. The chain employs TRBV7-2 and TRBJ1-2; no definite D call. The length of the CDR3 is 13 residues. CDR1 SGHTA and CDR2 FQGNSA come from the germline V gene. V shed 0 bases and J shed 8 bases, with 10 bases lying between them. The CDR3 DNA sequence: TGTGCCAGCAGCTTAGCGATTGCTGGCGGCTACACCTTC. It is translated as CASSLAIAGGYTF.

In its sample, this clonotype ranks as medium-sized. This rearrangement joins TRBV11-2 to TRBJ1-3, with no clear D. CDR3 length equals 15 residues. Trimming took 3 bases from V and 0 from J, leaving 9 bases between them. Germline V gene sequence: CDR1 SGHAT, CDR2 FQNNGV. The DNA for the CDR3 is TGTGCCAGCAGCTTTGGCGCGGACTCTGGAAACACCATATATTTT. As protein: CASSFGADSGNTIYF. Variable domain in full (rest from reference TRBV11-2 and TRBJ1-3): EAGVAQSPRYKIIEKRQSVAFWCNPISGHATLYWYQQILGQGPKLLIQFQNNGVVDDSQLPKDRFSAERLKGVDSTLKIQPAKLEDSAVYLCASSFGADSGNTIYFGEGSWLTVV.

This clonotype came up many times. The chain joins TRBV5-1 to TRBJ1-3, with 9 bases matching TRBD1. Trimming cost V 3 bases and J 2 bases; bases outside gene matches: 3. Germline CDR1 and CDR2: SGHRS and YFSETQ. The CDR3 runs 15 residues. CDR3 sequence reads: CASSWGTGTGNTIYF. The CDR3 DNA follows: TGCGCCAGCAGCTGGGGGACAGGGACTGGAAACACCATATATTTT.

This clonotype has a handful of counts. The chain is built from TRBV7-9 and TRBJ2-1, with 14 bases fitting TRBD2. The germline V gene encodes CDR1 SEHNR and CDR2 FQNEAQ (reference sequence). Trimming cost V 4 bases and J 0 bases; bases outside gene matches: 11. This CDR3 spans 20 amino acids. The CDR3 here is CASSYSPTSGRVSSYNEQFF. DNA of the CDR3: TGTGCCAGCAGCTATTCTCCGACTAGCGGGAGGGTTAGCTCCTACAATGAGCAGTTCTTC.

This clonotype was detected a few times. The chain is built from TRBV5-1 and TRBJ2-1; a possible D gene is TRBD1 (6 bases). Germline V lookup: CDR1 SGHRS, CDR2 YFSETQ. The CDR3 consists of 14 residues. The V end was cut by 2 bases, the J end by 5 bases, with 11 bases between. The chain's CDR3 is CASSFQGPDNEQFF. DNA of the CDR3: TGCGCCAGCAGCTTTCAGGGGCCAGACAATGAGCAGTTCTTC.

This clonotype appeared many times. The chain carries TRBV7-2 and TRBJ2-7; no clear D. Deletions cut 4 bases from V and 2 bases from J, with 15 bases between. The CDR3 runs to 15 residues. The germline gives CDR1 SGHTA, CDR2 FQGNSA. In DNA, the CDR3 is TGTGCCAGCAGCTCCCCGACTGCGAGTCCCTACGAGCAGTACTTC. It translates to CASSSPTASPYEQYF.

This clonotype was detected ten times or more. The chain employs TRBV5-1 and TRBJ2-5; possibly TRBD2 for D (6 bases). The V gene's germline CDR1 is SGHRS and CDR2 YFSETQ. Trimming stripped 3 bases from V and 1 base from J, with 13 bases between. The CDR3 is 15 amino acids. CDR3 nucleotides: TGCGCCAGCAGCTGGGGAGGCCTTTTCCAAGAGACCCAGTACTTC. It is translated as CASSWGGLFQETQYF. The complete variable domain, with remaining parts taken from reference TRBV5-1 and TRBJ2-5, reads KAGVTQTPRYLIKTRGQQVTLSCSPISGHRSVSWYQQTPGQGLQFLFEYFSETQRNKGNFPGRFSGRQFSNSRSEMNVSTLELGDSALYLCASSWGGLFQETQYFGPGTRLLVL.

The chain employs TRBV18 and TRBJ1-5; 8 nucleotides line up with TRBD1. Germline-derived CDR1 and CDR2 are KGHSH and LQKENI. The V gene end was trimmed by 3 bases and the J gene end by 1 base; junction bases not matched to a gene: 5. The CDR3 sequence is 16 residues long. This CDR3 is CASSPDQGASNQPQHF. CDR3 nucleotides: TGTGCCAGCTCACCTGATCAGGGGGCCAGCAATCAGCCCCAGCATTTT.

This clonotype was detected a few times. The CDR3 sequence is CASSRETQYF. For the CDR3, the DNA is TGTGCCAGCTCACGAGAGACCCAGTACTTC. J is TRBJ2-5 and V is TRBV18; unclear D gene. V gave up 4 bases and J gave up 4 bases, with 1 base separating them. In germline, CDR1 is KGHSH, CDR2 LQKENI. The CDR3 runs to 10 residues.

The CDR3 DNA follows: TGTGCCAGCAGCCAAGATGGAAGGCGTGAGCAGTTCTTC. Its protein is CASSQDGRREQFF. The V and J genes are TRBV4-2 and TRBJ2-1; D uncertain. The V and J ends lost 0 bases and 9 bases respectively, with 9 bases between them. The CDR3 has 13 residues. The germline gives CDR1 LGHNA, CDR2 YNFKEQ.

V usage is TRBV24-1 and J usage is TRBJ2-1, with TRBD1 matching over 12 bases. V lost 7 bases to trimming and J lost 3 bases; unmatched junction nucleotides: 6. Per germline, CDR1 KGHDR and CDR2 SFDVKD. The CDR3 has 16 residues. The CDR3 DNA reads TGTGCCACCAGCGCGGGACAGGGGGCTTACTACAATGAGCAGTTCTTC. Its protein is CATSAGQGAYYNEQFF.

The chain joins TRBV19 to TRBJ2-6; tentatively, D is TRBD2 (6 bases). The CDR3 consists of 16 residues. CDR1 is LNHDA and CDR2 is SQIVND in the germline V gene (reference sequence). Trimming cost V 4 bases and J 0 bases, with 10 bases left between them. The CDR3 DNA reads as TGTGCCAGTAGTAATTTCGGGGGCTCTGGGGCCAACGTCCTGACTTTC. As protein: CASSNFGGSGANVLTF.

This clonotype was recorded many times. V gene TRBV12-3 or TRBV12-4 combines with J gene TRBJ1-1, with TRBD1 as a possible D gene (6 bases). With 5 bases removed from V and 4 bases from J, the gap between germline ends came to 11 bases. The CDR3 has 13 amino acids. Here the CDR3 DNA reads TGTGCCAGCAGTCAACAGGGTGGCACTGAAGCTTTCTTT. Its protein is CASSQQGGTEAFF.